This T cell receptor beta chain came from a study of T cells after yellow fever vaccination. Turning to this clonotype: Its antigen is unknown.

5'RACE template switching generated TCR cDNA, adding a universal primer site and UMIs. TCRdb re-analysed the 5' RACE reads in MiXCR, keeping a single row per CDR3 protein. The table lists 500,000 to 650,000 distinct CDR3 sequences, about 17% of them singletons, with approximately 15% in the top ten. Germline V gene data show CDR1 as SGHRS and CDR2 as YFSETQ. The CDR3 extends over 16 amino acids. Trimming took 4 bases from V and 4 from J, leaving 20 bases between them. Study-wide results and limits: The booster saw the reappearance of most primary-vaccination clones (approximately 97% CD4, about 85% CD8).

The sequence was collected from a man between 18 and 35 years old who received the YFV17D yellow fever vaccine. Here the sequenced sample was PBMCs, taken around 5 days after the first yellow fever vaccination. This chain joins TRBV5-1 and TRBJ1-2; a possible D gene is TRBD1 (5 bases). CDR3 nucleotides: TGCGCCAGCAGCCCTCCAGCGGGGGACGACTTCTATGGCTACACCTTC. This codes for CASSPPAGDDFYGYTF.